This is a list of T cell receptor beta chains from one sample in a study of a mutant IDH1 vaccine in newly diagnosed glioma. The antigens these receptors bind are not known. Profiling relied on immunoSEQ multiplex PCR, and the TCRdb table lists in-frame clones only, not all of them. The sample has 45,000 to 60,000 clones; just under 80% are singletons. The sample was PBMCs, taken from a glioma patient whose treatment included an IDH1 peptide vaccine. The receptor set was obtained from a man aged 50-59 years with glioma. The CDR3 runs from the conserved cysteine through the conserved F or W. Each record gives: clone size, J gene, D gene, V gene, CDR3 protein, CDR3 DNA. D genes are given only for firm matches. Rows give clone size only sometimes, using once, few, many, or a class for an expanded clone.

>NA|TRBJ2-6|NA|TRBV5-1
CASSSPGANVLTF
TGCGCCAGCAGTTCCCCGGGGGCCAACGTCCTGACTTTC
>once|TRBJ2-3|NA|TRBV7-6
CASSPCRMIPCTDTQYF
TGTGCCAGCAGCCCCTGCCGTATGATACCTTGCACAGATACGCAGTATTTT
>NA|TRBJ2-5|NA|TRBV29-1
CSVRSPGETQYF
TGCAGCGTCCGATCTCCGGGAGAGACCCAGTACTTC
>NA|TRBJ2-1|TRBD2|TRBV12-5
CASGSSGGADNEQFF
TGTGCTAGTGGTTCTAGCGGGGGGGCCGACAATGAGCAGTTCTTC
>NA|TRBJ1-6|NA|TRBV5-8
CASSSRDKRGTGNSPLHF
TGTGCCAGCAGCTCCCGGGACAAAAGGGGGACGGGTAATTCACCCCTCCACTTT
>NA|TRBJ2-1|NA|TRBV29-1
CSVFGGQSEQFF
TGCAGCGTTTTCGGAGGGCAGAGTGAGCAGTTCTTC
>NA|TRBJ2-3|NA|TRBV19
CASSIDRPDTQYF
TGTGCCAGTAGTATTGACCGGCCAGATACGCAGTATTTT
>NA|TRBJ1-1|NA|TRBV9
CASSVGGRTEAFF
TGTGCCAGCAGCGTAGGGGGGAGAACTGAAGCTTTCTTT
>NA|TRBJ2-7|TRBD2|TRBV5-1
CASSFSGGAYEQYF
TGCGCCAGCAGCTTTTCCGGGGGGGCCTACGAGCAGTACTTC
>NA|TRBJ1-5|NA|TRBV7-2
CASSPRVFGNQPQHF
TGTGCCAGCAGCCCCCGAGTTTTCGGCAATCAGCCCCAGCATTTT
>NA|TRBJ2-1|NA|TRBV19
CASSIAGTYNEQFF
TGTGCCAGTAGTATAGCCGGGACTTACAATGAGCAGTTCTTC
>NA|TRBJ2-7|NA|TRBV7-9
CASTSVGSSYEQYF
TGTGCCAGCACTTCGGTGGGCAGCTCCTACGAGCAGTACTTC
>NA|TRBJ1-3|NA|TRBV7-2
CASSLNQATNTIYF
TGTGCCAGCAGCTTAAATCAGGCGACAAACACCATATATTTT
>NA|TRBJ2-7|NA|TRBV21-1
CASSKGQGTHEQYF
TGTGCCAGCAGCAAGGGACAGGGAACCCACGAGCAGTACTTC
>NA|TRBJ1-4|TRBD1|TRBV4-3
CASSLGGQQNEKLFF
TGCGCCAGCAGTCTTGGGGGACAGCAAAATGAAAAACTGTTTTTT
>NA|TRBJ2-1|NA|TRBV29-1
CSVDSPLPNNEQFF
TGCAGCGTTGACAGTCCTCTACCCAACAATGAGCAGTTCTTC
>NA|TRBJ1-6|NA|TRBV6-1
CASSVSASLDSPLHF
TGTGCCAGCAGTGTCTCGGCAAGCCTTGATTCACCCCTCCACTTT
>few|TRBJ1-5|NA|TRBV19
CASSHHSNQPQHF
TGTGCCAGCTCACACCATAGCAATCAGCCCCAGCATTTT
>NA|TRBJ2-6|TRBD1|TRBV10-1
CASSAGTAGANVLTF
TGCGCCAGCAGTGCGGGGACAGCTGGGGCCAACGTCCTGACTTTC
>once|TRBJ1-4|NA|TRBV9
CASSPAGAGNEKLFF
TGTGCCAGCAGCCCCGCGGGGGCGGGAAATGAAAAACTGTTTTTT
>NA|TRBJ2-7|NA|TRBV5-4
CASSFGGGGTYYEQYF
TGTGCCAGCAGCTTTGGGGGGGGCGGGACCTACTACGAGCAGTACTTC
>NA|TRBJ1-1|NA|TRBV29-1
CSVSGTEAFF
TGCAGCGTTTCGGGGACTGAAGCTTTCTTT
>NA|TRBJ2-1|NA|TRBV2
CASSEDNEQFF
TGTGCCAGCAGTGAAGACAATGAGCAGTTCTTC
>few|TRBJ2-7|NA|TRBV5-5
CASSLEEGRYEQYF
TGTGCCAGCAGCTTGGAAGAAGGGAGATACGAGCAGTACTTC
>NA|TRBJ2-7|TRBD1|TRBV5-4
CASSLGRDRGVSEQYF
TGTGCCAGCAGCTTGGGTCGTGACAGGGGAGTGAGCGAGCAGTACTTC
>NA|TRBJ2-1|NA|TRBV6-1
CASSRQGLNEQFF
TGTGCCAGCAGTAGACAGGGACTGAATGAGCAGTTCTTC
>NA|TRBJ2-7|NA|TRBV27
CASRVTAGQTYEQYF
TGTGCCAGCAGGGTGACGGCGGGACAGACCTACGAGCAGTACTTC
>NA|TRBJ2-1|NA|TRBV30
CAWSQKGIAYNEQFF
TGTGCCTGGAGTCAGAAGGGCATCGCCTACAATGAGCAGTTCTTC
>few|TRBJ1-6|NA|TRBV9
CASTTGRNSPLHF
TGTGCCAGCACCACCGGACGGAATTCACCCCTCCACTTT
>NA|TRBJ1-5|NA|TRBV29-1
CSVGFRDQPQHF
TGCAGCGTTGGTTTCCGGGATCAGCCCCAGCATTTT
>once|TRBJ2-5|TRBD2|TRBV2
CASSAGREQETQYF
TGTGCCAGCAGCGCAGGGAGGGAACAAGAGACCCAGTACTTC
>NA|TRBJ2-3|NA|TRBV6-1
CASTRDRADTQYF
TGTGCCAGCACGCGGGATCGGGCAGATACGCAGTATTTT